What follows is one TCR beta chain and its context. This table comes from immunoSEQ multiplex PCR, and its TCRdb copy is limited to in-frame clones, with some not included. The data show fewer than 200,000 clones, with approximately 86% seen just once and 11% held by the top ten. This record belongs to a study of T cell responses to AZD1222 COVID-19 vaccine. The clonotype was recovered from an adult who received the AZD1222 COVID-19 vaccine. This specimen consisted of peripheral blood, obtained 28 days after the second AZD1222 dose.

The CDR3: CASSPGQGTGNSPLHF. CDR3 DNA sequence: TGTGCCAGTAGTCCGGGACAGGGGACCGGGAATTCACCCCTCCACTTT. J is TRBJ1-6 and V is TRBV19, with 10 bases fitting TRBD1. Germline V lookup: CDR1 LNHDA, CDR2 SQIVND (reference sequence). The CDR3 extends over 16 amino acids. V trimming: 5 bases; J trimming: 7 bases; junction bases outside the gene matches: 8.